This is a list of T cell receptor beta chains from one sample in a study of beta chain features in type 1 diabetes. The data were produced by immunoSEQ multiplex PCR, yet TCRdb's version contains in-frame clones alone and is incomplete. The sample has hundreds of thousands of clones, roughly 12% seen once. Sequenced input: naive CD4+ T cells from blood. These receptors all stem from a man younger than 30 in good health. The CDR3 runs from the conserved cysteine through the conserved F or W. A D gene is named only where the DNA matches it firmly. Only part of the rows carry a size: once, few, many, or a class if the clone is expanded.

d_gene,j_gene,v_gene,abundance,CDR3nt,CDR3aa
.,TRBJ1-1,TRBV11-2,few,TGTGCCAGCAGCTTAGGAGTCTGGCGAGGCAGATTGAACACTGAAGCTTTCTTT,CASSLGVWRGRLNTEAFF
.,TRBJ2-5,TRBV9,.,TGTGCCAGCAGCGTTTGGGGCCTAGAGACCCAGTACTTC,CASSVWGLETQYF
.,TRBJ2-1,TRBV16,.,TGTGCCAGCAGCCCCCGGGGGGCGGCCGGACGAAATGAGCAGTTCTTC,CASSPRGAAGRNEQFF
TRBD1,TRBJ2-2,TRBV29-1,.,TGCAGCGTTCTCACAGGGGGAATCACCGGGGAGCTGTTTTTT,CSVLTGGITGELFF
.,TRBJ1-5,TRBV5-1,.,TGCGCCAGCAGCCTGACAACCAATCAGCCCCAGCATTTT,CASSLTTNQPQHF
.,TRBJ2-7,TRBV7-4,.,TGTGCCAGCAGCCCGACCGACAGAACCCTCTACGAGCAGTACTTC,CASSPTDRTLYEQYF
.,TRBJ2-2,TRBV6-1,once,TGTGCCAGCAATAAGGCAGGGAACACCGGGGAGCTGTTTTTT,CASNKAGNTGELFF
TRBD1,TRBJ2-1,TRBV19,few,TGTGCCAGTAGTACCCACAGGGGAAGCAATGAGCAGTTCTTC,CASSTHRGSNEQFF
TRBD2,TRBJ2-5,TRBV19,.,TGTGCCAGTAGTTCACGCGGCGGGGGGGCGGAGACCCAGTACTTC,CASSSRGGGAETQYF
.,TRBJ1-6,TRBV18,.,TGTGCCAGCTCCCCAGAGGGTACCAATTCACCCCTCCACTTT,CASSPEGTNSPLHF
.,TRBJ2-1,TRBV7-2,.,TGTGCCAGCAGCCGGTGGGAGCAGCAGTTCTTC,CASSRWEQQFF
.,TRBJ1-1,TRBV4-1,few,TGCGCCAGCAGCCAAGACGTGAGGAATGAAGCTTTCTTT,CASSQDVRNEAFF
.,TRBJ1-2,TRBV30,.,TGTGCCTGGAGCCTGGAGGGAGGCTACACCTTC,CAWSLEGGYTF
TRBD1,TRBJ1-5,TRBV15,.,TGTGCCACCAGCAGCCTCGGACAGGGGGGTCAGCCCCAGCATTTT,CATSSLGQGGQPQHF
.,TRBJ2-7,TRBV6-6,.,TGTGCCACCGGGTTGACTACTCCCTACGAGCAGTACTTC,CATGLTTPYEQYF
.,TRBJ2-1,TRBV9,few,TGTGCCAGCAGCGTTGACTTTTCTGATGAGCAGTTCTTC,CASSVDFSDEQFF
.,TRBJ1-1,TRBV5-4,.,TGTGCCAGCAGTCTACGGGGAAGGAACACTGAAGCTTTCTTT,CASSLRGRNTEAFF
TRBD2,TRBJ2-5,TRBV5-4,few,TGTGCCAGCAGCTTGGGTGGCTCAAGCGGGGTAGAGACCCAGTACTTC,CASSLGGSSGVETQYF